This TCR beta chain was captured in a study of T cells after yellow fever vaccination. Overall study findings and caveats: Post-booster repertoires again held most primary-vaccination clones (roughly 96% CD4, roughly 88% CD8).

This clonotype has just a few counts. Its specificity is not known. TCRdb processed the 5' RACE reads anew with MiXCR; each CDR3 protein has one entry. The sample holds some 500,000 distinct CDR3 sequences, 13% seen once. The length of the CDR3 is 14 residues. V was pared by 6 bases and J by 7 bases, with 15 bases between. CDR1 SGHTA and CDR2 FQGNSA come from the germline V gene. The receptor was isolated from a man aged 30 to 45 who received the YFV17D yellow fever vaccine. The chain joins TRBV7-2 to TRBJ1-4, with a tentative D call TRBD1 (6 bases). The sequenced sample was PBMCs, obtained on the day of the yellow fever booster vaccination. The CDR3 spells CASRLTGSGEKLFF. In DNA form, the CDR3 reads TGTGCCAGCAGACTAACAGGGAGCGGTGAAAAACTGTTTTTT.